A single sample is the source of the 2 T cell receptor beta chains below, sequenced in a study of radiotherapy plus CTLA-4 blockade in lung cancer. Assay: immunoSEQ multiplex PCR; the TCRdb copy retains only in-frame clones and omits some. The table records about 68,000 clones, 65% to 80% of them present only once. The sample consisted of peripheral blood, taken from a patient treated with radiotherapy plus ipilimumab. Receptors originate from a human donor with non-small cell lung cancer who had a complete response to radiotherapy plus ipilimumab.

This clone was seen a few times. V and J are TRBV4-1 and TRBJ1-6, with D possibly being TRBD1 (5 bases). CDR3 length: 15 amino acids. CDR1 and CDR2 (germline): MGHRA, YSYEKL. V gave up 1 base and J gave up 13 bases, with 17 bases separating them. Here the CDR3 DNA reads TGCGCCAGCAGCCAAGCTTCCCAGGGAGTGGACCCCCTCCACTTT. Translated, it gives CASSQASQGVDPLHF.

This chain links TRBV9 with TRBJ2-3; 11 bases match TRBD2. With 0 bases clipped from V and 6 bases from J, the junction kept 6 bases outside the gene matches. Per the germline V gene, CDR1 is SGDLS and CDR2 is YYNGEE. The CDR3 is made up of 16 amino acids. CDR3 region: CASSVDVAGGKDTQYF. CDR3 DNA: TGTGCCAGCAGCGTAGACGTAGCGGGGGGGAAGGATACGCAGTATTTT.